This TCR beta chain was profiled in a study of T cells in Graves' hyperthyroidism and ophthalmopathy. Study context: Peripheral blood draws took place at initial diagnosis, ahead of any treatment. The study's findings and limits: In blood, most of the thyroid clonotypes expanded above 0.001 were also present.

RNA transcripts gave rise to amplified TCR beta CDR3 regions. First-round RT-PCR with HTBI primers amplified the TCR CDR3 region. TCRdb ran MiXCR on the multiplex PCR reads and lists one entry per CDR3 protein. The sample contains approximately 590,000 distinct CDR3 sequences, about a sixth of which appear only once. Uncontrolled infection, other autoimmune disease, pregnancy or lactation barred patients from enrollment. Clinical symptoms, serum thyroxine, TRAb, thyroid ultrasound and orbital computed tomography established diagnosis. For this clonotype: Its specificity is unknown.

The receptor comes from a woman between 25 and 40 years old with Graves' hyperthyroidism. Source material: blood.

CDR3 sequence: CSAEYRALSGNTIYF. CDR3 DNA: TGCAGTGCGGAATACAGGGCTCTCTCTGGAAACACCATATATTTT. The chain is built from TRBV20-1 and TRBJ1-3; perhaps TRBD1 as D (6 bases). The V gene's germline CDR1 is DFQATT and CDR2 SNEGSKA (reference sequence). This CDR3 region has 15 residues. V was clipped by 6 bases and J by 0 bases, with 15 bases between them.